The clone carrying this T cell receptor beta chain has only a few counts. Its cognate antigen is unknown. Generation of bulk TCR libraries relied on previously described methods and listed TCR primers. TCRdb independently ran MiXCR on the PCR reads; one entry per CDR3 protein. The sample contains approximately 320,000 distinct CDR3 sequences, 24% of which appear only once. V dropped 0 bases and J dropped 3; count of bases not matched to a gene: 1. The germline V gene encodes CDR1 MGHRA and CDR2 YSYEKL. The length of the CDR3 is 14 residues. This sample was included in a study of molecular identifiers for immune sequencing clone quantification. Study-wide results and caveats: Detection of one spiked Jurkat cell's TCR RNA reportedly worked in about a million naive cells. Identical TCR molecules that share a barcode could lead to an underestimation of highly expanded clone sizes.

The authors sorted naive CD8 T cells as CD8+CD4-CCR7+CD45RA+. The chain carries TRBV4-1 and TRBJ2-7; 8 bases align to TRBD1. The sequencing input was naive CD8+ T cells from blood, with Jurkat cell RNA spiked in. This sample's subset: FACS-sorted CD8+CD4-CCR7+CD45RA+ naive T cells. The receptor was isolated from a human donor in good health. Some libraries in this study had Jurkat cell RNA spiked in. The CDR3 bases are TGCGCCAGCAGCCAAGAGGACAGGGACTACGAGCAGTACTTC. As protein: CASSQEDRDYEQYF.